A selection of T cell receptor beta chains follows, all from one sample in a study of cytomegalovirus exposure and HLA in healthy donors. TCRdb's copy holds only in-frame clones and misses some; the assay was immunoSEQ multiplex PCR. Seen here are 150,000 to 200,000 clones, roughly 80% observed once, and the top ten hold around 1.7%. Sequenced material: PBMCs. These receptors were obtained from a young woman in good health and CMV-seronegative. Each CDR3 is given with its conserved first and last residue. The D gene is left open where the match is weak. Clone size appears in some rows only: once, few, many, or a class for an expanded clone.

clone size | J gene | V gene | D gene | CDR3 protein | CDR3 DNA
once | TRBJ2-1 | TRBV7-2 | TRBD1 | CASSLIGTGLNEQFF | TGTGCCAGCAGCTTAATAGGGACAGGACTCAATGAGCAGTTCTTC
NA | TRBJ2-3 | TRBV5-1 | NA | CASSLGGVEDTQYF | TGCGCCAGCAGCTTGGGGGGGGTTGAAGATACGCAGTATTTT
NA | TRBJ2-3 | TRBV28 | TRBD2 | CASPGPGLADTDTQYF | TGTGCCAGCCCCGGTCCGGGACTAGCGGACACAGATACGCAGTATTTT
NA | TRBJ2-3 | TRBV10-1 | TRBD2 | CASSDGGSSTDTQYF | TGCGCCAGCAGTGACGGCGGGAGCAGCACAGATACGCAGTATTTT
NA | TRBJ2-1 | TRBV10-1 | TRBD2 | CASSTSGNSYNEQFF | TGCGCCAGCAGTACTAGCGGTAACTCCTACAATGAGCAGTTCTTC
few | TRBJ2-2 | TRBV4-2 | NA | CASSQENRVSGELFF | TGTGCCAGCAGCCAAGAGAATCGCGTATCCGGGGAGCTGTTTTTT
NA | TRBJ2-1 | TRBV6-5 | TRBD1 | CASRRDRGSNEQFF | TGTGCCAGCAGACGGGACAGGGGATCCAATGAGCAGTTCTTC
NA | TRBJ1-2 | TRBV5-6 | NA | CASSLVRVYGYTF | TGTGCCAGCAGCTTGGTCAGGGTCTATGGCTACACCTTC
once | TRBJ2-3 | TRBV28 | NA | CASSSTGPTPYF | TGTGCCAGCAGTTCTACAGGCCCAACTCCGTATTTT
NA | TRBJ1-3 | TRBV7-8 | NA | CASSLEQYSGNTIYF | TGTGCCAGCAGCTTAGAACAGTACTCTGGAAACACCATATATTTT
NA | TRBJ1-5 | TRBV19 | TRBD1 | CASSMGQGARQPQHF | TGTGCCAGTAGTATGGGTCAGGGGGCTCGTCAGCCCCAGCATTTT
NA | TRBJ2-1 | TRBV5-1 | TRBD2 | CASSLIAGGYNEQFF | TGCGCCAGCAGCCTGATAGCGGGAGGGTACAATGAGCAGTTCTTC
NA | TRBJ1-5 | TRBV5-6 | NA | CASSLRRGNQPQHF | TGTGCCAGCAGCTTGAGGAGGGGCAATCAGCCCCAGCATTTT
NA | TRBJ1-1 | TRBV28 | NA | CASSFGPATEAFF | TGTGCCAGCAGTTTTGGTCCCGCGACTGAAGCTTTCTTT
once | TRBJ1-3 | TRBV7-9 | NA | CASSSPFLDSGNTIYF | TGTGCCAGCAGCTCCCCATTCCTAGACTCTGGAAACACCATATATTTT
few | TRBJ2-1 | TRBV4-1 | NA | CASSQVPHLIGLWEQFF | TGCGCCAGCAGCCAAGTTCCCCACCTCATCGGGTTATGGGAGCAGTTCTTC
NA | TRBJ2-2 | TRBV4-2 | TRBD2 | CASGLAGKNTGELFF | TGTGCCAGCGGACTAGCGGGGAAGAACACCGGGGAGCTGTTTTTT
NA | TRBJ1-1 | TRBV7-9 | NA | CASSLAPGVLSQGNTEAFF | TGTGCCAGCAGCTTAGCGCCGGGAGTTCTAAGCCAGGGGAACACTGAAGCTTTCTTT
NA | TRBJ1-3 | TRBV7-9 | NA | CASSSRGPGNTIYF | TGTGCCAGCAGCAGCAGGGGTCCTGGAAACACCATATATTTT
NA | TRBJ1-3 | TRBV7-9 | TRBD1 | CASSPGQSGNTIYF | TGTGCCAGCAGCCCGGGACAGTCTGGAAACACCATATATTTT
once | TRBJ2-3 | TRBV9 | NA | CASSVGGSRLQRDTQYF | TGTGCCAGCAGCGTAGGTGGGTCGCGACTACAACGAGATACGCAGTATTTT
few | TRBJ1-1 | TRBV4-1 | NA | CASSQESVPPNTEAFF | TGCGCCAGCAGCCAAGAGTCGGTTCCCCCTAACACTGAAGCTTTCTTT
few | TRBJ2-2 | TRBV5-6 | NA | CASSLDRQVSTGELFF | TGTGCCAGCAGCTTGGATAGACAGGTATCCACCGGGGAGCTGTTTTTT
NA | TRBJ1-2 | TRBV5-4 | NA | CASSLGQGYYGYTF | TGTGCCAGCAGCTTGGGGCAGGGATACTATGGCTACACCTTC
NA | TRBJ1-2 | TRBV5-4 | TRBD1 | CASSPGQGTNYGYTF | TGTGCCAGCAGCCCCGGACAGGGCACTAACTATGGCTACACCTTC
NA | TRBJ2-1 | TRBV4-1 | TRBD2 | CASSQDWNSGGYNEQFF | TGCGCCAGCAGCCAAGATTGGAATAGCGGGGGCTACAATGAGCAGTTCTTC
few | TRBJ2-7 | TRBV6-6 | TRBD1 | CASSYWDGTGAKQYF | TGTGCCAGCAGTTACTGGGATGGGACAGGGGCCAAGCAGTACTTC
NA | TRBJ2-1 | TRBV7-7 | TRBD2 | CASSFGGVAGYNEQFF | TGTGCTAGCAGCTTTGGCGGGGTAGCGGGTTACAATGAGCAGTTCTTC
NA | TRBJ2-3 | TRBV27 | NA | CATAGTLKTDTQYF | TGTGCCACCGCCGGGACACTGAAGACAGATACGCAGTATTTT
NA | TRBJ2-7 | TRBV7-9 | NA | CASSPIGSARGEQYF | TGTGCCAGCAGCCCCATCGGCTCAGCGCGGGGCGAGCAGTACTTC
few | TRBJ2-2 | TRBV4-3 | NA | CASSQVRRAHGELFF | TGCGCCAGCAGCCAAGTCCGGCGGGCACACGGGGAGCTGTTTTTT
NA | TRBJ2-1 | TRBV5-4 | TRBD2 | CASSPGGGNEQFF | TGTGCCAGCAGCCCTGGCGGGGGGAATGAGCAGTTCTTC
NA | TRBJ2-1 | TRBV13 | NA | CASSPQAVLHNEQFF | TGTGCCAGCAGCCCACAGGCCGTCCTGCACAATGAGCAGTTCTTC
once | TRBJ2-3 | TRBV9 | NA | CASSVGRSPTLSTDTQYF | TGTGCCAGCAGCGTAGGCCGGTCACCCACGCTGAGCACAGATACGCAGTATTTT
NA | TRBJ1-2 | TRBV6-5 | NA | CASSKSREGSYGYTF | TGTGCCAGCAGTAAAAGCAGGGAAGGAAGCTATGGCTACACCTTC
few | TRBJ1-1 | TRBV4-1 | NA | CASSQELGQAFF | TGCGCCAGCAGCCAAGAGTTGGGCCAAGCTTTCTTT
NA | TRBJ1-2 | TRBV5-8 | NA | CASSSRGNYGYTF | TGTGCCAGCAGTAGCCGGGGTAACTATGGCTACACCTTC
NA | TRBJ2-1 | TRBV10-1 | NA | CASSESSVGKTEQFF | TGCGCCAGCAGTGAGTCGTCAGTCGGGAAGACTGAGCAGTTCTTC
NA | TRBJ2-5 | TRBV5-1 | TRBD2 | CASSLGGAGEETQYF | TGCGCCAGCAGCTTGGGTGGGGCGGGAGAAGAGACCCAGTACTTC
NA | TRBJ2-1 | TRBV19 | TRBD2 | CASSIGGLAGYNEQFF | TGTGCCAGTAGTATTGGGGGACTAGCGGGTTACAATGAGCAGTTCTTC